The 3 T cell receptor beta chains presented below share a single source sample, sequenced in a study of shared T cell receptors in the human thymus. Clones were read by immunoSEQ multiplex PCR, and TCRdb kept only the in-frame ones, dropping some. The table lists about 540,000 clones, 75% to 85% of them singletons. These data were also reused for a study on human thymus T cells.

The sequencing sample was made of thymocytes. The receptors shown here come from a boy less than two years old with a congenital heart defect.

This clone showed up just a few times. This chain joins TRBV6-5 and TRBJ2-7; weak D call: TRBD2 (6 bases). The CDR3 consists of 14 residues. CDR1 is MNHEY, CDR2 SVGAGI, per germline. The V and J ends lost 0 bases and 4 bases respectively, with 10 bases between them. CDR3 sequence reads: CASSYSGGGYEQYF. Written as DNA, the CDR3 is TGTGCCAGCAGTTACTCGGGGGGTGGGTACGAGCAGTACTTC.

CDR3 sequence: CASSGPSGTSGRLDTDTQYF. DNA for the CDR3: TGCGCCAGCAGCGGACCGTCTGGGACTAGCGGAAGATTGGACACAGATACGCAGTATTTT. The chain employs TRBV5-1 and TRBJ2-3; TRBD2 matches 11 bases. The CDR3 sequence is 20 residues long. CDR1 and CDR2 (germline): SGHRS, YFSETQ. With V trimmed by 4 bases and J by 2 bases, 18 bases remained unmatched.

In DNA form, the CDR3 reads TGTGCCAGCAGCCAAGAGGGCGGGAGCGGGAGGATCTCCTACGAGCAGTACTTC. Protein: CASSQEGGSGRISYEQYF. The V and J genes are TRBV14 and TRBJ2-7; TRBD2 matches at 9 bases. Trimming took 0 bases from V and 0 from J; bases not matched to a gene: 9. CDR3 length: 18 residues. Per germline, CDR1 SGHDN and CDR2 FVKESK. Using reference TRBV14 and TRBJ2-7 for the parts outside the CDR3, the full variable domain is EAGVTQFPSHSVIEKGQTVTLRCDPISGHDNLYWYRRVMGKEIKFLLHFVKESKQDESGMPNNRFLAERTGGTYSTLKVQPAELEDSGVYFCASSQEGGSGRISYEQYFGPGTRLTVT.